The 14 T cell receptor beta chains listed next were all sequenced from one sample in a study of cytomegalovirus exposure and HLA in healthy donors (TCRdb year 2017). The library was produced with the immunoSEQ multiplex PCR assay. The immuneACCESS repertoire file appears here via TCRdb, limited to in-frame rearrangements. These files lack a portion of the clones; in checked studies, under half of the deficit traces to unresolved V genes, and the cause of the others is not known. Across this sample there are more than 120,000 clones, with more than 85% seen only once. The ten largest clonotypes hold approximately 8.7% of the sample. The sequencing sample was made of PBMCs. These receptors were obtained from a man younger than 30 in good health and CMV-seropositive.

The V call is TRBV7-9, the J call TRBJ2-7; maybe TRBD2 (5 bases). CDR1 and CDR2 (germline): SEHNR, FQNEAQ (reference sequence). The CDR3 spans 17 residues. The V end lost 5 bases, the J end lost 5 bases, and 25 bases lay between the germline ends. The CDR3 spells CASSGSFRTPPGDEQYF. The CDR3 nucleotides are TGTGCCAGCAGCGGGAGCTTTAGGACTCCCCCTGGGGACGAGCAGTACTTC.

This chain joins TRBV19 and TRBJ1-5, with unresolved D. The CDR3 runs to 16 residues. The V end was cut by 5 bases, the J end by 5 bases, with 19 bases between. The germline CDR1 and CDR2 sequences are LNHDA and SQIVND (reference sequence). CDR3 amino acids: CASSVYRDGTDQPQHF. DNA of the CDR3: TGTGCCAGTAGTGTTTACAGAGACGGTACCGATCAGCCCCAGCATTTT.

Here the CDR3 reads CASSDSQGGRSGYTF. The CDR3 DNA sequence: TGTGCCAGCAGTGACTCCCAAGGGGGTCGGAGTGGCTACACCTTC. The V call is TRBV2, the J call TRBJ1-2; a possible D gene is TRBD1 (6 bases). The CDR3 loop spans 15 amino acids. The germline V gene has CDR1 SNHLY and CDR2 FYNNEI. Trimming shortened V by 3 bases and J by 7 bases, and 18 bases separated the two germline ends.

This chain connects TRBV4-1 to TRBJ2-1; 10 nucleotides line up with TRBD2. The CDR3 extends over 16 amino acids. V gave up 5 bases and J gave up 4 bases; unmatched junction bases: 8. Germline V lookup: CDR1 MGHRA, CDR2 YSYEKL. The CDR3 bases are TGCGCCAGCAGCGACCTAGCGGGAGTAGCTTACAATGAGCAGTTCTTC. This encodes CASSDLAGVAYNEQFF.

The chain joins TRBV6-5 to TRBJ2-1, with D possibly matching TRBD1 (5 bases). CDR3 length: 12 residues. V gave up 4 bases and J gave up 5 bases, with 6 bases separating them. The germline V gene has CDR1 MNHEY and CDR2 SVGAGI. Here the CDR3 reads CASSSRDNEQFF. The CDR3 DNA sequence: TGTGCCAGCAGTTCCAGGGACAATGAGCAGTTCTTC.

The CDR3 is CASSEWDSLQETQYF. The CDR3 DNA reads TGTGCCAGCAGTGAATGGGACAGCCTCCAAGAGACCCAGTACTTC. The V gene is TRBV6-1, the J gene TRBJ2-5, with 7 positions matching TRBD1. The CDR3 is 15 amino acids. Unmatched junction bases numbered 4, after V lost 2 bases and J lost 1 base. The V gene's germline CDR1 is MNHNS and CDR2 SASEGT.

The chain couples TRBV27 to TRBJ2-2; 7 bases fit TRBD1. The germline V gene has CDR1 MNHEY and CDR2 SMNVEV (reference sequence). The junction had 8 bases not matched to a gene; V was cut back by 0 bases and J by 4 bases. This CDR3 has 17 residues. CDR3 coding DNA: TGTGCCAGCAGTTTATCCCCGACAGGGATCGTCACCGGGGAGCTGTTTTTT. Residues: CASSLSPTGIVTGELFF.

This clone was observed once. For the CDR3, the DNA is TGCGCCAGCAGCTTGGAACGGTATGAGCAGTTCTTC. This translates into CASSLERYEQFF. V usage is TRBV5-1 and J usage is TRBJ2-1; D remains unclear. Germline-derived CDR1 and CDR2 are SGHRS and YFSETQ. CDR3 length: 12 residues. Trimming cost V 0 bases and J 8 bases, with 6 bases left between them.

V is TRBV2 and J is TRBJ2-2, with 8 bases fitting TRBD2. Germline CDR1 and CDR2: SNHLY and FYNNEI. Unmatched junction bases numbered 2, after V lost 4 bases and J lost 1 base. There are 15 residues in the CDR3. The CDR3 is CASSVLAGNTGELFF. The CDR3 DNA reads TGTGCCAGCAGTGTCCTAGCGGGGAACACCGGGGAGCTGTTTTTT.

The J gene is TRBJ2-7, the V gene TRBV9; 7 positions match TRBD1. The CDR3 runs to 18 residues. The V gene end was trimmed by 0 bases and the J gene end by 6 bases; junction bases not matched to a gene: 18. Germline CDR1 reads SGDLS; CDR2 reads YYNGEE. This chain's CDR3 is CASSVGSGDSLGFSEQYF. CDR3 DNA sequence: TGTGCCAGCAGCGTAGGGAGTGGGGACAGCCTGGGGTTTAGCGAGCAGTACTTC.

The gene calls are TRBV11-2 and TRBJ2-7; the match to TRBD1 covers 7 bases. The V segment lost 6 bases and the J segment 4 bases; nucleotides outside the gene matches: 24. Germline assignment: CDR1 SGHAT and CDR2 FQNNGV. This CDR3 region has 19 residues. The CDR3 is CASRPLYTRDSRRSYEQYF. As DNA, the CDR3 is TGTGCCAGCAGACCACTGTACACCCGGGACAGCCGAAGGTCGTACGAGCAGTACTTC.

This clone was counted at least ten times. The V gene is TRBV5-6, the J gene TRBJ2-5; maybe TRBD2 (5 bases). Germline CDR1 SGHDT, CDR2 YYEEEE. The CDR3 consists of 14 residues. V was pared by 0 bases and J by 0 bases, with 6 bases between. The CDR3 loop reads CASSLAGNQETQYF. The DNA of the CDR3 is TGTGCCAGCAGCTTGGCGGGGAACCAAGAGACCCAGTACTTC.

V and J are TRBV4-1 and TRBJ2-7, with 12 positions matching TRBD1. This CDR3 comprises 16 residues. CDR1 MGHRA and CDR2 YSYEKL come from the germline V gene. V was pared by 3 bases and J by 4 bases, with 7 bases of the junction left unmatched. The CDR3 region is CASSQAGTGGGYEQYF. For the CDR3, the DNA is TGCGCCAGCAGCCAGGCCGGGACAGGGGGCGGGTACGAGCAGTACTTC.

The gene calls are TRBV7-6 and TRBJ2-3; tentative D call: TRBD2 (6 bases). V lost 8 bases and J lost 0, with 12 bases in between. The CDR3 length is 14 residues. The germline V gene encodes CDR1 SGHVS and CDR2 FNYEAQ. As DNA, the CDR3 is TGTGCCAGCGTGCGGGCGGGGAGCACAGATACGCAGTATTTT. Its protein is CASVRAGSTDTQYF.